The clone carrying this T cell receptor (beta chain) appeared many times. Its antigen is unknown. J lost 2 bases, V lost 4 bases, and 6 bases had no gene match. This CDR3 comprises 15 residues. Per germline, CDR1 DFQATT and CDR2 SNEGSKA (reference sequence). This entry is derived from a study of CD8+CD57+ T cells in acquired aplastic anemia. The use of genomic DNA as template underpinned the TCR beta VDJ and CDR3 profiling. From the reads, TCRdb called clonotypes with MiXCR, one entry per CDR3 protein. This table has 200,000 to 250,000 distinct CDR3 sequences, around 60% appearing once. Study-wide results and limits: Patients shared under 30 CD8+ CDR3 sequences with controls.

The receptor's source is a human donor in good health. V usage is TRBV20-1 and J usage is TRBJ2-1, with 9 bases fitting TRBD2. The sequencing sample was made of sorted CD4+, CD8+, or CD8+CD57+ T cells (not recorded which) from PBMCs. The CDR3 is CSATLAGVAYNEQFF. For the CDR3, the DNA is TGCAGTGCTACGTTAGCGGGGGTAGCCTACAATGAGCAGTTCTTC.